Listed below are T cell receptor beta chains from one sample, sequenced in a study of T cell responses to AZD1222 COVID-19 vaccine. The method was immunoSEQ multiplex PCR; TCRdb's version includes in-frame clones alone and lacks a portion of them. This repertoire shows tens of thousands of clones, approximately 90% found once; its top ten account for over 10%. Specimen: peripheral blood, collected 28 days after the second AZD1222 dose. These receptors were obtained from an adult who received the AZD1222 COVID-19 vaccine. Both conserved end residues are trimmed from each CDR3. The D gene is left open where the match is weak.

V gene	D gene	J gene	CDR3 protein
TRBV18	.	TRBJ2-1	ASSPLGTGSYNEQF
TRBV25-1	.	TRBJ2-2	ASSEFGRAGELF
TRBV5-4	.	TRBJ2-1	ASSGSSFDEQF
TRBV7-9	.	TRBJ2-1	ASSRPIGPYNEQF
TRBV18	.	TRBJ1-1	ASSQRTGRDTEAF
TRBV5-4	.	TRBJ1-3	ASSLDRVSGNTIY
TRBV3-1/TRBV3-2	TRBD1	TRBJ1-2	ASSRTGGADGYT
TRBV20-1	.	TRBJ2-1	SASDRAGSSYNEQF
TRBV7-9	TRBD2	TRBJ2-1	ASSLPREGLHEQF
TRBV11-3	.	TRBJ1-3	ASSLSISGNTIY
TRBV5-5	TRBD1	TRBJ1-1	ASSRQGRNTEAF
TRBV4-2	.	TRBJ2-5	ASSQDTAVQETQY
TRBV6-5	.	TRBJ2-7	ASVLDTHYEQY
TRBV5-1	.	TRBJ2-5	ASSLGTETQY
TRBV6-5	.	TRBJ1-4	ASSYGGSNEKLF
TRBV7-2	.	TRBJ2-1	ASSLARNEQF
TRBV28	.	TRBJ2-3	ASSLTSTDTQY
TRBV9	.	TRBJ1-1	ASSAPGVNTEAF
TRBV3-1/TRBV3-2	.	TRBJ2-3	ASSPLLVTNTQY
TRBV5-5	TRBD1	TRBJ1-6	ASRSGGTVYNSPLH
TRBV28	.	TRBJ1-2	ASTTSRSSGGNYGYT
TRBV6-5	.	TRBJ1-1	ASSLTGIDEAF
TRBV4-3	TRBD2	TRBJ2-3	ASRERGNTDTQY
TRBV4-3	.	TRBJ1-6	ASSQDLAISSYNSPLH
TRBV10-3	.	TRBJ1-4	AIGPSAGDEKLF
TRBV28	.	TRBJ1-1	ASSPRTSEWETEAF
TRBV9	.	TRBJ1-1	ASSVGTELTEAF
TRBV10-3	TRBD1	TRBJ1-5	AISKDRAPSIEPQH
TRBV5-1	TRBD2	TRBJ2-4	ASSPERGGRVNIQY
TRBV15	TRBD2	TRBJ2-2	ATSILASAGELF
TRBV7-7	TRBD1	TRBJ1-6	ASSLTGLSPLH
TRBV30	.	TRBJ2-7	AWSRSAYEQY
TRBV28	.	TRBJ1-6	ASSRGFSPLH
TRBV27	TRBD2	TRBJ2-7	ASSFLAGGSEQY
TRBV27	.	TRBJ2-7	ASSFQPGYEQY